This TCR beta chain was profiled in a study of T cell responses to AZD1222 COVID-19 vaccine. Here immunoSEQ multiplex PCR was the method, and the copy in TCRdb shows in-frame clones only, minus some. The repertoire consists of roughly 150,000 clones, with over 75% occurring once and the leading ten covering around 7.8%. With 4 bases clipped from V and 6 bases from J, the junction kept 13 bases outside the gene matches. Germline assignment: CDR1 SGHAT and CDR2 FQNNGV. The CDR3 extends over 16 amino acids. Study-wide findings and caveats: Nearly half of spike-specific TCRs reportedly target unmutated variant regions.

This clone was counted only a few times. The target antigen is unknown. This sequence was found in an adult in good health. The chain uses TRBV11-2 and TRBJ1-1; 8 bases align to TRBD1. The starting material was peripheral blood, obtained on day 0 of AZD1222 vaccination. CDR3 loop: CASSYLRGRSGPEAFF. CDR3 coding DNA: TGTGCCAGCAGCTACCTCAGGGGGCGATCGGGACCTGAAGCTTTCTTT. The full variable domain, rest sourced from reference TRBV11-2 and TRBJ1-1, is EAGVAQSPRYKIIEKRQSVAFWCNPISGHATLYWYQQILGQGPKLLIQFQNNGVVDDSQLPKDRFSAERLKGVDSTLKIQPAKLEDSAVYLCASSYLRGRSGPEAFFGQGTRLTVV.